This TCR beta chain was retrieved from a study of T cells in Graves' hyperthyroidism and ophthalmopathy. This clonotype has ten or more counts. Amplification targeted TCR beta CDR3 regions from RNA transcripts. TCR CDR3 underwent first-round RT-PCR with the HTBI primer set. One entry per CDR3 protein, called by TCRdb with MiXCR from the multiplex PCR reads. The sample includes 370,000 or so distinct CDR3 sequences, approximately 13% seen only once; the top ten take about 20%. Germline loops: CDR1 SGDLS, CDR2 YYNGEE. The CDR3 spans 17 residues. V lost 0 bases, J lost 4 bases, and 19 bases lay in between.

The J gene is TRBJ1-1, the V gene TRBV9, with D possibly being TRBD1 (5 bases). Material for sequencing was blood. This receptor was taken from a man aged 25-45 years with Graves' hyperthyroidism that later progressed to Graves' ophthalmopathy. DNA for the CDR3: TGTGCCAGCAGCGTAGAAGGGCAGGGAGGAATCGGCACTGAAGCTTTCTTT. As protein: CASSVEGQGGIGTEAFF.